These 11 T cell receptor beta chains originate from one sample sequenced in a study of shared clonotypes between healthy human individuals. CD8 cells regarded as naive lacked CD45RO, were positively chosen for CCR7, and omitted terminally differentiated effector memory CD45RA+ cells. Profiling relied on immunoSEQ multiplex PCR, and the TCRdb table lists in-frame clones only, not all of them. Found here are over 2,000,000 clones, about 94% of them singletons; the top ten hold more than 1.5%. The sample consisted of naive CD8+ T cells from PBMCs. Source of these receptors: a man aged 18-30 years in good health. Some clones in this sample may be carry-over from other donors' samples.

This clone was counted a few times. The junction departs from the called germline gene at one end, perhaps through a read error. The gene calls are TRBV30 and TRBJ1-1; maybe TRBD1 (5 bases). The CDR3 extends over 10 amino acids. CDR1 and CDR2 from the germline V gene are GTSNPN and SVGIG (reference sequence). The CDR3 DNA follows: TGTGCCTGGAGTGCCACAGGTGGGGTCTTT. As protein: CAWSATGGVF.

The chain joins TRBV7-2 to TRBJ2-5; TRBD1 matches at 8 bases. Trimming took 1 base from V and 4 from J; bases not matched to a gene: 8. Germline CDR1 reads SGHTA; CDR2 reads FQGNSA. The CDR3 is 16 amino acids. This CDR3 reads CASSLEGRGRRETQYF. CDR3 nucleotides: TGTGCCAGCAGCTTAGAGGGCAGGGGGCGCCGAGAGACCCAGTACTTC.

Remarks on this clone: One end of the junction is discordant with germline, which a read error may explain. The chain combines TRBV5-1 with TRBJ2-2, with no clear D. The CDR3 has 13 amino acids. In germline, CDR1 is SGHRS, CDR2 YFSETQ. CDR3 coding DNA: TGCGCCAGCAACTTGGAAAACACCGGGGAGCTGTTTTTT. Amino acids: CASNLENTGELFF. Supplemented by reference TRBV5-1 and TRBJ2-2, the full variable domain reads KAGVTQTPRYLIKTRGQQVTLSCSPISGHRSVSWYQQTPGQGLQFLFEYFSETQRNKGNFPGRFSGRQFSNSRSEMNVSTLELGDSALYLCASNLENTGELFFGEGSRLTVL.

J is TRBJ2-5 and V is TRBV11-2, with D perhaps being TRBD1 or TRBD2 (7 bases each). Between the trimmed V and J ends, which lost 2 bases and 6 bases, there was a span of 16 bases. This CDR3 comprises 15 residues. Germline V gene data show CDR1 as SGHAT and CDR2 as FQNNGV. The CDR3: CASSLRRGREKTQYF. The CDR3 region has the DNA TGTGCCAGCAGCTTAAGGAGGGGGCGGGAGAAGACCCAGTACTTC.

Note on this clone: This specimen includes other DNA sequences encoding the same CDR3. This sequence joins TRBV9 and TRBJ1-3; no clear D. The CDR3 extends over 15 amino acids. Trimming stripped 1 base from V and 2 bases from J, with 10 bases between. Germline CDR1 SGDLS, CDR2 YYNGEE. The CDR3 spells CASSVSGLAGNTIYF. CDR3 in DNA: TGTGCCAGCAGCGTATCAGGTCTGGCTGGAAACACCATATATTTT.

The chain uses TRBV4-2 and TRBJ2-7; D unclear. V shed 1 base and J shed 3 bases, with 10 bases lying between them. The CDR3 is made up of 14 amino acids. CDR1 and CDR2 from the germline V gene are LGHNA and YNFKEQ. CDR3 DNA: TGTGCCAGCAGCCAAGTGGCAGCAGACTACGAGCAGTACTTC. This translates into CASSQVAADYEQYF.

CDR3 nucleotide sequence: TGTGCCAGCACCCAGAGGGGGTCTAATGAAAAACTGTTTTTT. Its protein product is CASTQRGSNEKLFF. The J gene is TRBJ1-4, the V gene TRBV28; tentative D call: TRBD1 (6 bases). Germline V gene data show CDR1 as MDHEN and CDR2 as SYDVKM. The V end was cut by 7 bases, the J end by 3 bases, with 12 bases between. This CDR3 is built from 14 residues. The complete variable domain, with remaining parts taken from reference TRBV28 and TRBJ1-4, reads DVKVTQSSRYLVKRTGEKVFLECVQDMDHENMFWYRQDPGLGLRLIYFSYDVKMKEKGDIPEGYSVSREKKERFSLILESASTNQTSMYLCASTQRGSNEKLFFGSGTQLSVL.

The genes are TRBV2 and TRBJ2-1; 9 bases align to TRBD2. The CDR3 covers 19 residues. After removal of 8 bases from V and 0 bases from J, the junction contained 17 bases not matched to a gene. The germline CDR1 and CDR2 sequences are SNHLY and FYNNEI. The CDR3 here is CASGFSSSGNPSSYNEQFF. The CDR3 DNA reads as TGTGCCAGCGGGTTTTCGTCTAGCGGGAACCCAAGCTCCTACAATGAGCAGTTCTTC.

CDR3 sequence: CASRQDGNQPQHF. The CDR3 DNA is TGTGCCAGCAGACAAGACGGGAATCAGCCCCAGCATTTT. V is TRBV28 and J is TRBJ1-5; D call uncertain. The ends were cut back, 6 bases at V and 4 bases at J, with 10 bases in the middle. The germline V gene encodes CDR1 MDHEN and CDR2 SYDVKM. CDR3 length equals 13 residues.

V and J are TRBV2 and TRBJ1-1; D perhaps matches TRBD1 (5 bases). Germline CDR1 reads SNHLY; CDR2 reads FYNNEI. V was pared by 7 bases and J by 1 base, with 13 bases between. The CDR3 extends over 14 amino acids. The CDR3 DNA reads as TGTGCCAGCAACGGGGGAGCGGCGAACACTGAAGCTTTCTTT. Protein sequence: CASNGGAANTEAFF.

The V call is TRBV15, the J call TRBJ2-2; D ambiguous. CDR3 length: 16 residues. Trimming shortened V by 0 bases and J by 1 base, and 9 bases separated the two germline ends. CDR1 and CDR2 from the germline V gene are LNHNV and YYDKDF (reference sequence). The CDR3 sequence: CATSRDVGVNTGELFF. CDR3 coding DNA: TGTGCCACCAGCAGAGACGTTGGGGTGAACACCGGGGAGCTGTTTTTT.